The 25 T cell receptor beta chains presented below share a single source sample, sequenced in a study of T cell responses to AZD1222 COVID-19 vaccine. Only in-frame clones appear in the TCRdb table, and some are missing; sequencing was by immunoSEQ multiplex PCR. The data show 120,000 or so clones, about nine tenths seen once. Specimen: peripheral blood, collected on day 0 of AZD1222 vaccination. The receptors were gathered from an adult in good health.

The V call is TRBV19, the J call TRBJ1-1; no clear D. The CDR3 loop spans 15 amino acids. V was clipped by 1 base and J by 4 bases, with 13 bases between them. Per the germline V gene, CDR1 is LNHDA and CDR2 is SQIVND (reference sequence). CDR3 sequence: CASSIGSSRTTEAFF. As DNA, the CDR3 is TGTGCCAGTAGTATAGGTTCCTCCCGAACCACTGAAGCTTTCTTT.

This clone was detected a few times. The chain has TRBV11-3 and TRBJ1-6; unclear D gene. CDR3 length: 20 residues. Per germline, CDR1 SGHNT and CDR2 YENEEA. V lost 1 base and J 6 bases, leaving 25 bases between the germline ends. CDR3 nucleotide sequence: TGTGCCAGCAGCTTAGTGGGTCCCACAGAACTGACGACCGCTAATTCACCCCTCCACTTT. Amino acids: CASSLVGPTELTTANSPLHF. Based on the CDR3 plus reference TRBV11-3 and TRBJ1-6, the full variable domain is EAGVVQSPRYKIIEKKQPVAFWCNPISGHNTLYWYLQNLGQGPELLIRYENEEAVDDSQLPKDRFSAERLKGVDSTLKIQPAELGDSAVYLCASSLVGPTELTTANSPLHFGNGTRLTVT.

The chain carries TRBV18 and TRBJ2-1; 11 bases are shared with TRBD2. After removal of 1 base from V and 7 bases from J, the junction contained 3 bases not matched to a gene. This CDR3 has 15 residues. Germline-derived CDR1 and CDR2 are KGHSH and LQKENI. CDR3 in amino acids: CASSPLAGGKNEQFF. The DNA of the CDR3 is TGTGCCAGCTCACCACTAGCGGGAGGGAAAAATGAGCAGTTCTTC.

V is TRBV28 and J is TRBJ1-6; D is unresolved. V lost 10 bases and J 11 bases, leaving 12 bases between the germline ends. Germline-derived CDR1 and CDR2 are MDHEN and SYDVKM. This CDR3 comprises 11 residues. The CDR3 region is CATRGSPPLHF. DNA for the CDR3: TGTGCCACCCGAGGGAGTCCACCCCTCCACTTT.

This clone was counted a few times. This chain connects TRBV6-5 to TRBJ2-7; 7 nucleotides agree with TRBD1. V was clipped by 8 bases and J by 6 bases; unmatched bases: 13. CDR1 and CDR2 from the germline V gene are MNHEY and SVGAGI. The CDR3 sequence is 14 residues long. The CDR3 nucleotides are TGTGCCAGCGGCCTCCCGGGACAGACGGGCGAGCAGTACTTC. Amino acid sequence: CASGLPGQTGEQYF.

The genes are TRBV6-5 and TRBJ1-1, with 7 bases that match TRBD1. This CDR3 is built from 16 residues. V shed 0 bases, J shed 1 base, and the junction held 5 bases outside the gene matches. CDR1 and CDR2 from the germline V gene are MNHEY and SVGAGI. CDR3 DNA sequence: TGTGCCAGCAGTTACTCGACAGGGACCAGGAACACTGAAGCTTTCTTT. Its translation: CASSYSTGTRNTEAFF.

This rearrangement joins TRBV28 to TRBJ2-3; D is perhaps TRBD1 (6 bases). Germline V gene lookup returns CDR1 MDHEN and CDR2 SYDVKM. Trimming left V 8 bases short and J 0 bases short, with 15 bases between. The CDR3 is 15 residues long. CDR3 nucleotides: TGTGCCAGCCATCCTCTGGGACACAGCACAGATACGCAGTATTTT. Amino acids: CASHPLGHSTDTQYF.

This chain joins TRBV12-3 or TRBV12-4 and TRBJ1-1; tentatively, D is TRBD1 (5 bases). V dropped 8 bases and J dropped 13 bases, with 17 bases sitting between them. The length of the CDR3 is 11 residues. In DNA form, the CDR3 reads TGTGCCAGCGGTAATCGTACGGGGGTTTTCTTT. The encoded protein is CASGNRTGVFF.

This clone has just one count. V and J are TRBV3-1 (or the pseudogene TRBV3-2) and TRBJ1-2; D remains unclear. From germline, CDR1 is LGHDT and CDR2 YNNKEL (reference sequence). The V and J ends lost 0 bases and 6 bases respectively, with 8 bases between them. The CDR3 extends over 13 amino acids. The CDR3, as DNA: TGTGCCAGCAGCCAAGACGGTTGGGATGGCTACACCTTC. Protein product: CASSQDGWDGYTF.

This clone occurred once. Other DNA sequences in this sample translate to the same CDR3. The gene calls are TRBV28 and TRBJ2-7; 9 bases map to TRBD1. This CDR3 comprises 13 residues. V gave up 4 bases and J gave up 4 bases; unmatched junction bases: 2. Germline values: CDR1 MDHEN, CDR2 SYDVKM. This CDR3 reads CASSSGQGYEQYF. As DNA, the CDR3 is TGTGCCAGCAGTTCGGGACAGGGATACGAGCAGTACTTC.

This chain uses TRBV28 with TRBJ2-2; TRBD2 aligns across 9 bases. The CDR3 sequence is 16 residues long. The junction had 1 base not matched to a gene; V was cut back by 2 bases and J by 0 bases. The V gene's germline CDR1 is MDHEN and CDR2 SYDVKM. The CDR3 is CASSLGTSPNTGELFF. The CDR3 DNA reads as TGTGCCAGCAGTTTAGGGACTAGCCCGAACACCGGGGAGCTGTTTTTT.

The sample holds one count of this clone. The chain carries TRBV28 and TRBJ2-3; D is undetermined. Germline V gives CDR1 MDHEN, CDR2 SYDVKM. Trimming removed 5 bases from V and 5 bases from J, with 14 bases in between. The CDR3 has 14 residues. CDR3 sequence (DNA): TGTGCCAGCAGTGCCAAACTCCTAATAGATACGCAGTATTTT. It specifies CASSAKLLIDTQYF. The full variable domain, completed using reference TRBV28 and TRBJ2-3, is DVKVTQSSRYLVKRTGEKVFLECVQDMDHENMFWYRQDPGLGLRLIYFSYDVKMKEKGDIPEGYSVSREKKERFSLILESASTNQTSMYLCASSAKLLIDTQYFGPGTRLTVL.

This chain uses TRBV3-1 (or the pseudogene TRBV3-2) with TRBJ2-1; D gene uncertain. This CDR3 contains 17 residues. CDR1 is LGHDT, CDR2 YNNKEL, per germline (reference sequence). The V gene lost 4 bases and the J gene lost 5 bases, with 21 bases spanning the gap. The CDR3 nucleotides are TGTGCCAGCAGCCCGCACACTCCCATTTCCATCGACAATGAGCAGTTCTTC. It encodes CASSPHTPISIDNEQFF.

This chain joins TRBV2 and TRBJ2-2; D is possibly TRBD2 (5 bases). The ends were cut back, 2 bases at V and 3 bases at J, with 10 bases in the middle. CDR3 size: 15 residues. CDR1 and CDR2 from the germline V gene are SNHLY and FYNNEI. Here the CDR3 reads CASSETRGHTGELFF. DNA for the CDR3: TGTGCCAGCAGTGAAACTAGAGGGCACACCGGGGAGCTGTTTTTT.

This chain uses TRBV19 with TRBJ1-5; D not certain. CDR3 size: 14 residues. The germline V gene encodes CDR1 LNHDA and CDR2 SQIVND (reference sequence). Trimming removed 3 bases at V and 3 bases at J, with 9 bases between. The CDR3 spells CASSILENNQPQHF. The CDR3 DNA follows: TGTGCCAGTAGTATCCTGGAGAACAATCAGCCCCAGCATTTT.

J is TRBJ2-7 and V is TRBV10-1, with no clear D. The ends were cut back, 4 bases at V and 3 bases at J, with 4 bases in the middle. CDR3 length: 11 amino acids. From germline, CDR1 is WNHNN and CDR2 SYGVQD (reference sequence). CDR3 loop: CASSGGYEQYF. CDR3 coding DNA: TGCGCCAGCAGTGGGGGCTACGAGCAGTACTTC.

The chain couples TRBV19 to TRBJ2-6; D gene ambiguous. The CDR3 length is 14 residues. The V gene lost 3 bases and the J gene lost 0 bases, with 3 bases spanning the gap. CDR1 and CDR2 from the germline V gene are LNHDA and SQIVND (reference sequence). The CDR3 protein is CASSMASGANVLTF. For the CDR3, the DNA is TGTGCCAGTAGTATGGCCTCTGGGGCCAACGTCCTGACTTTC.

CDR3: CASSLLGRSINYGYTF. CDR3 sequence (DNA): TGTGCCAGCAGTTTATTGGGCAGGAGTATTAACTATGGCTACACCTTC. V usage is TRBV27 and J usage is TRBJ1-2, with D unclear. This CDR3 comprises 16 residues. The ends were cut back, 1 base at V and 1 base at J, with 13 bases in the middle. The germline CDR1 and CDR2 sequences are MNHEY and SMNVEV (reference sequence).

The chain carries TRBV19 and TRBJ2-5; D unclear. The CDR3 is 12 amino acids. V was cut by 7 bases and J by 5 bases, with 11 bases left in between. Germline V gives CDR1 LNHDA, CDR2 SQIVND (reference sequence). The CDR3 nucleotides read TGTGCCAGTAAAGGGTTAGGGGAGACCCAGTACTTC. It yields the protein CASKGLGETQYF.

The chain joins TRBV6-5 to TRBJ2-1; possibly TRBD2 for D (6 bases). V dropped 7 bases and J dropped 1 base, with 14 bases sitting between them. The V gene's germline CDR1 is MNHEY and CDR2 SVGAGI. The CDR3 extends over 15 amino acids. In DNA form, the CDR3 reads TGTGCCAGCAAGGGCCAGGACTATTCCTACAATGAGCAGTTCTTC. This gives the protein CASKGQDYSYNEQFF.

This chain connects TRBV4-3 to TRBJ1-1, with a weak D call TRBD1 (6 bases). Trimming took 4 bases from V and 5 from J, leaving 17 bases between them. Germline V gene data show CDR1 as LGHNA and CDR2 as YSLEER. CDR3 length equals 15 residues. CDR3 DNA sequence: TGCGCCAGCAGCCGGGGGGGCACAGGGTATACTGAAGCTTTCTTT. Encoded protein: CASSRGGTGYTEAFF.

In its sample, this clone was seen a few times. The gene calls are TRBV6-6 and TRBJ2-7; D gene ambiguous. This CDR3 has 11 amino acids. CDR1 is MNHNY, CDR2 SVGAGI, per germline (reference sequence). Trimming took off 7 bases at V and 5 bases at J, with 9 bases between the two ends. CDR3 in amino acids: CASKVEHEQYF. CDR3 DNA: TGTGCCAGCAAGGTGGAGCACGAGCAGTACTTC.

V is TRBV3-1 (or the pseudogene TRBV3-2) and J is TRBJ2-1; D is perhaps TRBD1 (8 bases). Germline V lookup: CDR1 LGHDT, CDR2 YNNKEL (reference sequence). Deletions cut 4 bases from V and 1 base from J, with 20 bases between. This CDR3 comprises 18 residues. The CDR3 sequence: CASSLRLEQGGSYNEQFF. The CDR3 DNA reads as TGTGCCAGCAGCCTCCGCCTCGAACAGGGGGGGTCCTACAATGAGCAGTTCTTC.

The chain couples TRBV7-9 to TRBJ2-1; 11 nucleotides line up with TRBD2. Germline loops: CDR1 SEHNR, CDR2 FQNEAQ (reference sequence). V was pared by 7 bases and J by 8 bases, with 10 bases of the junction left unmatched. The CDR3 runs to 15 residues. The CDR3 protein is CASTLTSGVLDEQFF. In DNA form, the CDR3 reads TGTGCCAGCACCCTGACTAGCGGGGTTTTAGATGAGCAGTTCTTC.

The chain joins TRBV24-1 to TRBJ2-7; D is undetermined. The V and J ends lost 10 bases and 2 bases respectively, with 14 bases between them. The CDR3 sequence is 13 residues long. CDR1 is KGHDR and CDR2 is SFDVKD in the germline V gene. CDR3 DNA sequence: TGTGCCACGGAAGACCCTACGGCCTACGAGCAGTACTTC. This gives the protein CATEDPTAYEQYF.